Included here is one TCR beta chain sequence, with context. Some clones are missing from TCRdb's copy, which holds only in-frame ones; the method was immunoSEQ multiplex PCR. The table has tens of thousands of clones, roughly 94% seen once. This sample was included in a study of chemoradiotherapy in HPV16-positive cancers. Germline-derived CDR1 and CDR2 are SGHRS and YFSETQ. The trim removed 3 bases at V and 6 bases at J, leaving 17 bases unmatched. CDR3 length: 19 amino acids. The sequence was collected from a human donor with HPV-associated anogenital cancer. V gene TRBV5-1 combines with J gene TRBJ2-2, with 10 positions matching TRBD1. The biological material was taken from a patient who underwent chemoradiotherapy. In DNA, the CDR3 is TGCGCCAGCAGCTCTTCCCTCTCTCCGTTGACAGGGGGCCCCGGGGAGCTGTTTTTT. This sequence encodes CASSSSLSPLTGGPGELFF.